This T cell receptor beta chain was captured in a study of blood T cell repertoires in COVID-19 (dated by TCRdb to about 2020). About the investigation overall: Samples covering the acute and convalescent phases of COVID-19 were provided by collaborators in the United States, Italy and Spain. Samples came from the ongoing ImmuneRACE study (first 160 participants) plus 1,254 subjects from 6 global collaborators. The material from the prospective study consisted of cDNA or gDNA derived from T cells, B-cell-depleted T cells, or PBMCs. A freely available public database, intended as a resource for researchers studying the immune response to SARS-CoV-2, is where the repertoires were released. Sample metadata almost always included a de-identified subject ID, COVID-19 status, age in years and sex. Subjects who had been exposed to COVID-19, were actively infected with it, or had recovered from it provided the deeply sampled blood TCRbeta repertoires that made up the dataset. Where available, HLA class I and class II types were taken from metadata supplied by the sample provider and were not determined by assay-based typing. Results the study describes overall, beyond this receptor: Clinical and demographic metadata were provided uncurated, with the amount varying by source and participant.

With regard to this clone: Its antigen is still unknown. No per-base quality is available; no much larger clone lies one base away.

TCRbeta CDR3 regions were amplified from genomic DNA by means of the immunoSEQ Assay, a bias-controlled multiplex PCR. The paper's processing steps were these. Within the assay, amplification of reference gene primers was used to estimate how many nucleated cells each sample contained. Sequence reads were collapsed and filtered to measure the absolute abundance of every unique TCRbeta CDR3 rearrangement. For each sample, productive Simpson clonality was calculated by taking the square root of Simpson's diversity index across productive rearrangements. Drawn from immuneACCESS, this table holds only the in-frame rearrangements with V and J called that TCRdb kept. Clones are partly lost; checked studies trace under half to an unresolved V gene and leave the rest unexplained. D and trimming were read from the DNA, whereas the V and J calls and clone size are those reported in that table. For this sample the table gives 450,000 or so clones, of which 85% to 90% were detected only once. Of the sample, 0.7% to 0.85% falls within the top ten clones.

At one collaborating source in Seattle, patients were enrolled during active infection and were followed longitudinally through the course of disease. Collaborating institutions collected whole blood in K2EDTA tubes following their own protocols. For TCRbeta analysis, collaborators shipped samples as frozen whole blood, isolated PBMCs, or DNA extracted from either of those sample types. Sequences were obtained from peripheral blood. This clonotype was obtained from a man aged 18 to 35 with COVID-19, enrolled during active disease.

The CDR3 region has the sequence CASSELAGGMYF. The DNA sequence follows: TGCGCCAGCAGTGAGTTGGCAGGGGGAATGTACTTC. The rearranged segments are TRBV10-1 and TRBJ2-7, with 7 junctional bases fitting TRBD1. V ends up 1 base short and J 12 bases short, with an unmatched junction base count of 6. The germline V gene (reference sequence) sets CDR1 to WNHNN and CDR2 to SYGVQD. The CDR3 sequence holds 12 residues, the cysteine and phenylalanine included. This entry keeps only the CDR3 DNA: 36 bases, framed from base 1.